This TCR beta chain was sequenced during a study of cytomegalovirus exposure and HLA in healthy donors. Study information: Samples from HLA-typed donors yielded 65 million to 85 million unique TCRs in an early data release.

The CDR3 has 17 residues. V was clipped by 4 bases and J by 7 bases; unmatched bases: 17. Germline assignment: CDR1 SGDLS and CDR2 YYNGEE. Both 60 Vbeta primers and 13 Jbeta primers went into the PCR. TCRdb's table, derived via immunoSEQ multiplex PCR, lists solely in-frame clones and lacks some. The sample carries 110,000 to 150,000 clones, around 75% recorded once. This sequence joins TRBV9 and TRBJ2-1; 7 bases align to TRBD2. Specimen: PBMCs. This receptor was obtained from a female donor in good health and CMV-seronegative. In DNA, the CDR3 is TGTGCCAGCAGCCCCGGGGGGTGGGGGATCCCGTCTAATGAGCAGTTCTTC. It yields the protein CASSPGGWGIPSNEQFF.